This TCR beta chain came from a study of cytomegalovirus exposure and HLA in healthy donors. Looking at the study overall: Most genotyped donors, about 81% of 350 to 500, had Caucasian-associated genetic ancestry.

As regards this clone: The target antigen is unknown.

PCR primers comprised 60 Vbeta and 13 Jbeta primers. Sequenced by immunoSEQ multiplex PCR; TCRdb stores in-frame clones only, minus some. The sample yields 60,000 to 70,000 clones, 77% seen once. Overall study results and limits: Likely technical artifact: a cluster of highly shared sequence variants. A previous analysis found most TCR beta V segments productive roughly 87% or roughly 30% of the time.

The receptor's source is a male donor in good health and CMV-seropositive. What was sequenced was PBMCs.

CDR3 bases: TGTGCCAGCAGCGCCCAAACAGGGAGATCACCCCTCCACTTT. Translating it yields CASSAQTGRSPLHF. The chain combines TRBV9 with TRBJ1-6, with D possibly TRBD1 on 6 matching bases. V was pared by 3 bases and J by 10 bases, with 14 bases between. There are 14 residues in the CDR3. Germline V gene lookup returns CDR1 SGDLS and CDR2 YYNGEE.